Given below is one TCR beta chain in context. Here immunoSEQ multiplex PCR was the method, and the copy in TCRdb shows in-frame clones only, minus some. The sample yields 150,000 to 190,000 clones, under 90% seen once. These data belong to a study of blood T cell repertoires in COVID-19. Study overall: Specimens from acute and convalescent COVID-19 originated in the United States, Italy and Spain.

CDR1 and CDR2 from the germline V gene are SEHNR and FQNEAQ (reference sequence). The CDR3 covers 14 residues. J was trimmed by 4 bases and V by 5 bases; bases with no gene match: 6. Cohorts were assigned according to the clinical history that participants reported. The gene calls are TRBV7-9 and TRBJ1-1, with 8 bases matching TRBD1. The source of this sequence is a man aged 45-65 years who had recovered from COVID-19. Sequenced: PBMCs or T cells enriched from blood (not recorded which). CDR3 sequence reads: CASSAGQASTEAFF. CDR3 bases: TGTGCCAGCAGCGCGGGACAGGCCAGCACTGAAGCTTTCTTT.